This record concerns one T cell receptor (beta chain) sequence. Its antigen is not identified. This clone may be a read error of a much larger clone one base away. The conserved final phenylalanine or tryptophan is absent from the CDR3, which likely points to a read error. With MiXCR, TCRdb reprocessed the PCR reads. The table records more than 65,000 clones, 11% to 15% of them present only once. The sample comes from a study of metastatic and nonmetastatic thyroid tumors. Per the germline V gene, CDR1 is LGHNA and CDR2 is YNFKEQ. Trimming shortened V by 6 bases and J by 0 bases, and 18 bases separated the two germline ends. This CDR3 is 17 amino acids long. Study-wide findings and caveats: Within blood and tumor, benign nodules reportedly had significantly lower TCR beta diversity than malignant thyroid tumors did.

Among the patients, none had received any treatment before thyroid surgery. The chain uses TRBV4-2 and TRBJ1-5; tentatively, D is TRBD1 (6 bases). Specimen: blood. This sequence originates from a male donor with papillary thyroid cancer or a benign thyroid nodule (not recorded which). Some clones in this sample may be carry-over from other donors' samples. The CDR3 spells CASSGGTGSYSNQPQHS. For the CDR3, the DNA is TGTGCCAGCAGTGGCGGAACAGGGTCCTATAGCAATCAGCCCCAGCATTCT.